This T cell receptor beta chain was documented in a study of spatial heterogeneity in lung cancer. V lost 6 bases and J lost 2; bases outside the gene matches: 5. CDR3 length equals 15 residues. Broader study findings: Tumor T-cell coverage was an estimated 7% or so for alpha and more than 12% for beta chains. Tracking of tumor mutation counts was seen in expanded intratumoral alpha and beta TCR counts. Expanded TCRs that were ubiquitous or regional had counts tracking ubiquitous and regional nonsynonymous mutations, respectively.

Single TCR cDNA molecules each had their own unique molecular identifier. TCRdb analysed the 5' RACE reads with MiXCR anew, one entry per CDR3 protein. The data contain 20,000 to 25,000 distinct CDR3 sequences, approximately 3% of them singletons. Time point described: sample taken at primary tumor resection. Tumor, nontumor lung or frozen PBMC supplied whole RNA that was sequenced unsorted. There are many counts of this clonotype. Its antigen is undetermined. The source of this sequence is a male donor with early-stage non-small cell lung cancer. This specimen consisted of lung tumor tissue, obtained at surgery. The chain employs TRBV12-3 or TRBV12-4 and TRBJ1-3, with 9 bases aligning to TRBD1. CDR3: CASRVTGGTGNTIYF. The CDR3 DNA reads as TGTGCCAGCAGGGTAACAGGGGGCACTGGAAACACCATATATTTT.